One T cell receptor (beta chain) is described in this entry. Its antigen is unknown. The table came from immunoSEQ multiplex PCR; TCRdb's copy has only in-frame clones and leaves some out. The table has 120,000 or so clones, around 84% seen once. This sample was included in a study of identifying expanded T cells in peripheral blood. Points from the study as a whole: Technical replicates showed roughly 1.2 changed clones; about two weeks about 16.4; four weeks 19.

V lost 8 bases and J 5 bases, leaving 13 bases between the germline ends. The CDR3 length is 13 residues. Germline V gives CDR1 SNHLY, CDR2 FYNNEI. V gene TRBV2 combines with J gene TRBJ2-1; possible D gene TRBD1, 5 bases. Input material: blood. The source of this sequence is a person between 18 and 75 years old in good health. This CDR3 reads CASDQDTNNEQFF. The DNA of the CDR3 is TGTGCCAGCGACCAGGACACCAACAATGAGCAGTTCTTC.